The T cell receptor beta chain under discussion was sequenced for a study of CD8 T cells in ankylosing spondylitis. Regarding the study as a whole: Researchers reportedly found disease-linked clones significantly enriched in matched ankylosing spondylitis synovial fluid. Reactive arthritis synovial fluid and blood were previously reported to contain some motif variants.

TCRdb passed the 5' RACE reads through MiXCR, listing each CDR3 protein once. The sample records hundreds of thousands of distinct CDR3 sequences, 30% to 35% being singletons. V was pared by 6 bases and J by 7 bases, with 9 bases between. This CDR3 is built from 10 residues. The germline V gene has CDR1 DFQATT and CDR2 SNEGSKA (reference sequence). This clonotype was detected a few times. Antigen unknown. The clonotype originates from a male donor with ankylosing spondylitis or in good health (not recorded which). The rearrangement joins TRBV20-1 to TRBJ1-2; no clear D. Sample: blood, either unsorted or a sorted T cell fraction (not recorded which). In DNA form, the CDR3 reads TGCAGTGCCCCATTGATTGGCTACACCTTC. This sequence encodes CSAPLIGYTF.